This T cell receptor beta chain was captured in a study of shared clonotypes between healthy human individuals. Whole-study findings and limits: What naive subsets generally showed was a larger estimated richness than memory subsets showed.

Caucasian adults residing in Nashville, Tennessee made up all the donors. Subsets obtained from CD4+ cells comprised CD45RA+ naive and CD45RA-negative memory cells. Measured with immunoSEQ multiplex PCR; TCRdb has only the in-frame clones, and not every one. The data contain approximately 620,000 clones, 95% to 98% of them singletons. Concerning this clone itself: Its antigen is unidentified.

V gave up 4 bases and J gave up 5 bases; unmatched junction bases: 7. In germline, CDR1 is ENHRY, CDR2 SYGVKD. The CDR3 consists of 15 residues. The V call is TRBV10-3, the J call TRBJ1-5; 8 nucleotides agree with TRBD1. This sequence originates from a woman in her thirties in good health. Sequenced input: naive CD4+ T cells sorted from blood. The subset denotes: CD45RA+ positively selected. The CDR3 region has the DNA TGTGCCATCAGTGCTTACGACAGGGGCGATCAGCCCCAGCATTTT. Its translation: CAISAYDRGDQPQHF.